This is a list of T cell receptor beta chains from one sample in a study of blood T cell repertoires in COVID-19. Method: immunoSEQ multiplex PCR; TCRdb's copy keeps in-frame clones and lacks some. The table shows around 130,000 clones, with 82% occurring only once. Sequenced: peripheral blood. Source of these receptors: a woman in her sixties or seventies with acute or convalescent COVID-19. The CDR3 runs from the conserved cysteine through the conserved F or W. Each record gives: clone size, CDR3 length, J gene, D gene, V gene, CDR3 DNA, CDR3 protein. A D gene is named only where the DNA matches it firmly. Expanded clones get a size class; other rows say once, few or many, or leave the size out.

size: .
length: 15
J: TRBJ1-5
D: .
V: TRBV2
DNA: TGTGCCAGCAACTCGGGACTCCTTAGCAATCAGCCCCAGCATTTT
CDR3: CASNSGLLSNQPQHF

size: .
length: 16
J: TRBJ2-1
D: .
V: TRBV5-1
DNA: TGCGCCAGCAGCTTGGAGGACCCGACGAAGGGGTATGAGCAGTTCTTC
CDR3: CASSLEDPTKGYEQFF

size: .
length: 13
J: TRBJ1-2
D: TRBD1
V: TRBV6-5
DNA: TGTGCCAGCAGTCCGCAGGGGGCGGGGGGCTACACCTTC
CDR3: CASSPQGAGGYTF

size: .
length: 15
J: TRBJ1-1
D: TRBD1
V: TRBV6-2/TRBV6-3
DNA: TGTGCCAGCAGTTACGCTGACAGGGTGGCGACTGAAGCTTTCTTT
CDR3: CASSYADRVATEAFF

size: .
length: 15
J: TRBJ2-3
D: TRBD1
V: TRBV30
DNA: TGTGCCTGGAGTAGAAGGGGGCTAGTAGCGGATACGCAGTATTTT
CDR3: CAWSRRGLVADTQYF

size: .
length: 12
J: TRBJ1-1
D: TRBD1
V: TRBV2
DNA: TGTGCCAGCAGTGTGACAGGGATTGAAGCTTTCTTT
CDR3: CASSVTGIEAFF

size: .
length: 13
J: TRBJ1-4
D: .
V: TRBV11-2
DNA: TGTGCCAGCAGCCACGGGGTGCGAGAAAAACTGTTTTTT
CDR3: CASSHGVREKLFF

size: few
length: 15
J: TRBJ1-3
D: .
V: TRBV9
DNA: TGTGCCAGCAGCGTAGATACAGGCTCTGGAAACACCATATATTTT
CDR3: CASSVDTGSGNTIYF

size: once
length: 17
J: TRBJ2-7
D: TRBD1
V: TRBV5-6
DNA: TGTGCCAGCAGCTTTTTAAAACAGGGGCTCACTAAGGGCGAGCAGTACTTC
CDR3: CASSFLKQGLTKGEQYF

size: .
length: 14
J: TRBJ2-7
D: .
V: TRBV3-1/TRBV3-2
DNA: TGTGCCAGCAGCCAAGATTTGGCAGTTGCCGAGCAGTACTTC
CDR3: CASSQDLAVAEQYF

size: .
length: 16
J: TRBJ1-4
D: .
V: TRBV25-1
DNA: TGTGCCAGCAGTGAATCCGGGGGGAGGACGAATGAAAAACTGTTTTTT
CDR3: CASSESGGRTNEKLFF

size: once
length: 13
J: TRBJ2-3
D: .
V: TRBV29-1
DNA: TGCAGCGTTGTACAAAGGGGGACAGATACGCAGTATTTT
CDR3: CSVVQRGTDTQYF

size: .
length: 14
J: TRBJ2-3
D: .
V: TRBV19
DNA: TGTGCCAGTAGTCTAGGACAGAACACAGATACGCAGTATTTT
CDR3: CASSLGQNTDTQYF

size: .
length: 15
J: TRBJ2-5
D: TRBD2
V: TRBV5-6
DNA: TGTGCCAGCAGCCTTAGCGGGGGGGCCCCGGAGACCCAGTACTTC
CDR3: CASSLSGGAPETQYF

size: .
length: 14
J: TRBJ1-2
D: TRBD1
V: TRBV11-3
DNA: TGTGCCAGCAGCCCGACGGGACAGGTCTATGGCTACACCTTC
CDR3: CASSPTGQVYGYTF

size: .
length: 14
J: TRBJ1-2
D: TRBD1
V: TRBV24-1
DNA: TGTGCCACCAGTGATCAAGACAGGGAGGATGGCTACACCTTC
CDR3: CATSDQDREDGYTF

size: .
length: 14
J: TRBJ2-5
D: .
V: TRBV7-2
DNA: TGTGCCAGCAGCAGCCCAGGGGTCCAAGAGACCCAGTACTTC
CDR3: CASSSPGVQETQYF

size: .
length: 14
J: TRBJ1-5
D: .
V: TRBV7-9
DNA: TGTGCCAGCAGCAAAGCTCCGGGGGGTCAGCCCCAGCATTTT
CDR3: CASSKAPGGQPQHF

size: once
length: 14
J: TRBJ1-1
D: .
V: TRBV10-3
DNA: TGTGCCACCACTCAGACAGCGATGAACACTGAAGCTTTCTTT
CDR3: CATTQTAMNTEAFF

size: .
length: 16
J: TRBJ2-3
D: TRBD1
V: TRBV5-1
DNA: TGCGCCAGCAGCCTGGCGGCACAGGGGTTCGCAGATACGCAGTATTTT
CDR3: CASSLAAQGFADTQYF

size: .
length: 15
J: TRBJ1-4
D: .
V: TRBV11-3
DNA: TGTGCCAGCAGCTTAGACAGACAGGCTAATGAAAAACTGTTTTTT
CDR3: CASSLDRQANEKLFF

size: .
length: 14
J: TRBJ2-1
D: TRBD1
V: TRBV5-5
DNA: TGTGCCAGCAGCTTCGGACAGGGGTTAGGTGAGCAGTTCTTC
CDR3: CASSFGQGLGEQFF

size: .
length: 14
J: TRBJ2-7
D: TRBD1
V: TRBV30
DNA: TGTGCCTGGAGAGGGGACAGGGGGCCCTACGAGCAGTACTTC
CDR3: CAWRGDRGPYEQYF

size: once
length: 14
J: TRBJ1-5
D: .
V: TRBV19
DNA: TGTGCCAGTACCGGACTCCAAGGAGGTCAGCCCCAGCATTTT
CDR3: CASTGLQGGQPQHF

size: .
length: 17
J: TRBJ2-3
D: TRBD1
V: TRBV19
DNA: TGTGCCAGTAGTACCGTTACCGGGACAGGAGGCACAGATACGCAGTATTTT
CDR3: CASSTVTGTGGTDTQYF

size: few
length: 14
J: TRBJ1-2
D: TRBD1
V: TRBV5-4
DNA: TGTGCCAGCAGCGGTCCGACAGGGCTTGAGGGCTACACCTTC
CDR3: CASSGPTGLEGYTF

size: .
length: 14
J: TRBJ1-2
D: .
V: TRBV7-2
DNA: TGTGCCAGCAGCTTAGGGCCAGGGGTTGATGGCTACACCTTC
CDR3: CASSLGPGVDGYTF

size: once
length: 15
J: TRBJ2-1
D: TRBD1
V: TRBV5-4
DNA: TGTGCCAGCAGCACCGACAGGGGTGGGTACAATGAGCAGTTCTTC
CDR3: CASSTDRGGYNEQFF

size: few
length: 14
J: TRBJ2-7
D: .
V: TRBV27
DNA: TGTGCCAGCAGGCTCGGGACAACCTCCTACGAGCAGTACTTC
CDR3: CASRLGTTSYEQYF

size: .
length: 16
J: TRBJ1-6
D: .
V: TRBV9
DNA: TGTGCCAGCAGCCCGGACAGTTTCTCCTATAATTCACCCCTCCACTTT
CDR3: CASSPDSFSYNSPLHF

size: .
length: 14
J: TRBJ1-2
D: TRBD1
V: TRBV24-1
DNA: TGTGCCGTCCGGGACAGGGAACCGACGGGTGGCTACACCTTC
CDR3: CAVRDREPTGGYTF

size: .
length: 14
J: TRBJ1-6
D: TRBD1
V: TRBV5-1
DNA: TGCGCCAGCAGCCAGGGACAGGGACATTCACCCCTCCACTTT
CDR3: CASSQGQGHSPLHF

size: .
length: 16
J: TRBJ2-5
D: .
V: TRBV10-3
DNA: TGTGCCATCAGTGAGTCGGGGCCCGAAACCACCCAGACCCAGTACTTC
CDR3: CAISESGPETTQTQYF

size: .
length: 16
J: TRBJ2-2
D: TRBD1
V: TRBV5-4
DNA: TGTGCCAGCAGCTACCCGGGACAGGGGAACACCGGGGAGCTGTTTTTT
CDR3: CASSYPGQGNTGELFF

size: .
length: 15
J: TRBJ1-2
D: TRBD1
V: TRBV4-1
DNA: TGCGCCAGCAGCCAGCCAAGACAGGGGGCTGGCGGCTACACCTTC
CDR3: CASSQPRQGAGGYTF

size: few
length: 15
J: TRBJ1-5
D: .
V: TRBV6-5
DNA: TGTGCCAGCAGTCTTTCAGGTCGGGGGAATCAGCCCCAGCATTTT
CDR3: CASSLSGRGNQPQHF

size: few
length: 16
J: TRBJ1-3
D: TRBD1
V: TRBV19
DNA: TGTGCCAGTAGTATCGGACAGGCCTTCTCTGGAAACACCATATATTTT
CDR3: CASSIGQAFSGNTIYF

size: .
length: 16
J: TRBJ2-1
D: TRBD2
V: TRBV27
DNA: TGTGCCAGCAGTCGCCGACTAGCGGGGGGGCTTGCTGAGCAGTTCTTC
CDR3: CASSRRLAGGLAEQFF

size: .
length: 13
J: TRBJ1-2
D: .
V: TRBV12-3/TRBV12-4
DNA: TGTGCCAGCAGCTCCGACAGTAACTATGGCTACACCTTC
CDR3: CASSSDSNYGYTF

size: .
length: 14
J: TRBJ1-2
D: .
V: TRBV30
DNA: TGTGCCTGGAATCAGGGGCCCGCCAACTATGGCTACACCTTC
CDR3: CAWNQGPANYGYTF

size: .
length: 14
J: TRBJ2-5
D: .
V: TRBV7-7
DNA: TGTGCCAGCAGCTTACGCGCGAGCAGGGAGACCCAGTACTTC
CDR3: CASSLRASRETQYF

size: .
length: 13
J: TRBJ2-2
D: .
V: TRBV4-1
DNA: TGCGCCAGCAGCCCGCCACTCCACGGGGAGCTGTTTTTT
CDR3: CASSPPLHGELFF

size: .
length: 9
J: TRBJ2-7
D: TRBD1
V: TRBV20-1
DNA: TGCAGTGATGCCGGGACAGACTACTTC
CDR3: CSDAGTDYF

size: .
length: 11
J: TRBJ2-1
D: TRBD2
V: TRBV11-3
DNA: TGTGCCAGCCGGCTACGGGGGGGGCAGTTCTTC
CDR3: CASRLRGGQFF

size: .
length: 17
J: TRBJ2-2
D: .
V: TRBV9
DNA: TGTGCCAGCAGCGTAGGACCCCACGGAGGGAACACCGGGGAGCTGTTTTTT
CDR3: CASSVGPHGGNTGELFF

size: .
length: 14
J: TRBJ1-2
D: .
V: TRBV7-8
DNA: TGTGCCAGCAGCTCCCTATACAGGGAAGCGAGCTACACCTTC
CDR3: CASSSLYREASYTF

size: once
length: 16
J: TRBJ1-5
D: .
V: TRBV18
DNA: TGTGCCAGCTCTGTAACTGGAGGGGTTGGCAATCAGCCCCAGCATTTT
CDR3: CASSVTGGVGNQPQHF